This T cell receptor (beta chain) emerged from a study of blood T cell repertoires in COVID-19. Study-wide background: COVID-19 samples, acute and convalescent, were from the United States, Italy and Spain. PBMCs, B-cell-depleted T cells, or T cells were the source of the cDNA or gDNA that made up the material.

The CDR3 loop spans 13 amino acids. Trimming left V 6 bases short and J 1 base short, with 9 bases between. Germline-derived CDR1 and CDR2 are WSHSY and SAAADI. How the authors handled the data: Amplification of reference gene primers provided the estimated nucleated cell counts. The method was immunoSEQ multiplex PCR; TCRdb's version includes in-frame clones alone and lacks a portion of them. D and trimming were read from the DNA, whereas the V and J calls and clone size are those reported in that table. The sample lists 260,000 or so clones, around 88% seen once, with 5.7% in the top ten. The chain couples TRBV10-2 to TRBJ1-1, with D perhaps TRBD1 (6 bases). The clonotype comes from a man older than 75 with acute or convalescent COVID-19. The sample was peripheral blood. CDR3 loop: CASRVQGNTEAFF. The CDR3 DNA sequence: TGCGCCAGCAGGGTACAGGGGAACACTGAAGCTTTCTTT.